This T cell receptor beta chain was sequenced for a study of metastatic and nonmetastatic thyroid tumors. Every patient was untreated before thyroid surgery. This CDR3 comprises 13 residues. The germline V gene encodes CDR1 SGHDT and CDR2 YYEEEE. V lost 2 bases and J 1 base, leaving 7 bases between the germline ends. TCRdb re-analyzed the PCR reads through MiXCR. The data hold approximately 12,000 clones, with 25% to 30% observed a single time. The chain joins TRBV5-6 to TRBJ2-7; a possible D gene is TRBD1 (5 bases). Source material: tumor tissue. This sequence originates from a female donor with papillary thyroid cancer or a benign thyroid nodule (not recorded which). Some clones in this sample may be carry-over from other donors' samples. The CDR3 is CASSLTGSYEQYF. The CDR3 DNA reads TGTGCCAGCAGCTTAACAGGTTCCTACGAGCAGTACTTC. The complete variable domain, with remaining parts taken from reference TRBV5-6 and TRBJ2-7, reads DAGVTQSPTHLIKTRGQQVTLRCSPKSGHDTVSWYQQALGQGPQFIFQYYEEEERQRGNFPDRFSGHQFPNYSSELNVNALLLGDSALYLCASSLTGSYEQYFGPGTRLTVT.